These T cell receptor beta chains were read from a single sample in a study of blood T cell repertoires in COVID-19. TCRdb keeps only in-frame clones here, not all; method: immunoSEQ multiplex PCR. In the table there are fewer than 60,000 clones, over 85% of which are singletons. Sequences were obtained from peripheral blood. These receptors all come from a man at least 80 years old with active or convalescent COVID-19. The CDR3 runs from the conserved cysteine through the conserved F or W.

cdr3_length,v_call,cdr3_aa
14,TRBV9,CASSTTDGGETQYF
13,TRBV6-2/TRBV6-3,CASSPGATYGYTF
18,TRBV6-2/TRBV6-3,CASSYRAPGTSGEDTQYF
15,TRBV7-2,CASSLAGLGYNEQFF
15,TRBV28,CASSSGGPRNGELFF
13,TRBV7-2,CASSPDRGYEQFF
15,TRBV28,CASTSTGMSYNEQFF
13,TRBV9,CASSVDPGSVQYF
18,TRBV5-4,CASSSRLAGGFGTDTQYF
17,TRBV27,CASSQRWTVDFNYGYTF
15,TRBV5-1,CASSLGLRSTYEQYF
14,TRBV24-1,CATSDSRDIYGYTF
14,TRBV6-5,CASSPAPGLNGYTF
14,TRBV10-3,CAISPGQPNTEAFF